This T cell receptor (beta chain) was found in a study of OX40 agonist ivuxolimab in advanced cancers. Overall study: Dose-escalation subjects each had hepatocellular carcinoma, melanoma, renal cell or head and neck cancer. Of the participants, more than 35% had some prior anti-PD-1, anti-PD-L1 or anti-CTLA-4 therapy, which was allowed.

A remark on this clone: Its target is not known.

TCRdb's copy holds only in-frame clones and misses some; the assay was immunoSEQ multiplex PCR. Among roughly 100,000 clones, 93% were seen once, and the ten largest hold 0.26%. Overall study results and limits: Mean expanded clone counts were higher in CD8+ than CD4+ T cells. The study did not work out the antigen specificity of the expanded peripheral T cells.

The origin of this receptor is an adult with an advanced solid tumor such as melanoma, head and neck, liver or kidney cancer. The sample in question was CD4+ or CD8+ T cells sorted from blood, obtained in a trial of the OX40 agonist ivuxolimab.

CDR3 coding DNA: TGCGCCAGCAGCCCTAACAGGGGCAATCAGCCCCAGCATTTT. Its translation is CASSPNRGNQPQHF. The chain is built from TRBV4-3 and TRBJ1-5; perhaps TRBD1 as D (6 bases). Trimming stripped 4 bases from V and 2 bases from J, with 9 bases between. CDR3 length equals 14 residues. CDR1 is LGHNA, CDR2 YSLEER, per germline.